This T cell receptor (beta chain) originates from a study of metastatic and nonmetastatic thyroid tumors. Background on the study: Repertoires from malignant and benign thyroid patients were compared across blood and tumor or nodule tissue.

TCRdb used MiXCR to call clones anew from the PCR reads. The table lists roughly 27,000 clones, about an eighth of them singletons. Trimming removed 3 bases at V and 4 bases at J, with 9 bases between. Germline CDR1 is LNHDA and CDR2 is SQIVND (reference sequence). The CDR3 extends over 14 amino acids. This clone was seen more than once but under ten times. The entire patient cohort was treatment-naive prior to thyroid surgery. Specimen: blood. The chain couples TRBV19 to TRBJ2-2, with D unresolved. This TCR was recovered from a female donor with papillary thyroid cancer or a benign thyroid nodule (not recorded which). Some clones in this sample may be carry-over from other donors' samples. CDR3 amino acids: CASSIAASTGELFF. As DNA, the CDR3 is TGTGCCAGTAGTATCGCGGCCTCCACCGGGGAGCTGTTTTTT.